Given below is one T cell receptor beta chain in context. The antigen is unknown. V dropped 4 bases and J dropped 1; count of bases not matched to a gene: 5. There are 15 residues in the CDR3. From germline, CDR1 is SGHVS and CDR2 FNYEAQ. Here immunoSEQ multiplex PCR was the method, and the copy in TCRdb shows in-frame clones only, minus some. This sample carries 35,000 or so clones, about 90% of them seen once, and the ten largest clones take less than 4%. The data are from a study of STAT5B mutations in CD4+ large granular lymphocyte leukemia. Across the study: The CDR3 'QG' motif was associated with a particular HLA allele among healthy donors.

Findings and caveats of the study: Without putative leukemic clones, patient CD4-sorted repertoires remained more clonal than healthy CD4+ repertoires. Main leukemic clonotypes were patient-specific, but 20% to 25% appeared at low frequency elsewhere.

Source material: CD4+ T cells from blood buffy coats. The chain links TRBV7-6 to TRBJ2-3; TRBD1 matches at 7 bases. This receptor was taken from a human donor in good health. CDR3 sequence: CASSSRQGGTDTQYF. In DNA, the CDR3 is TGTGCCAGCAGCTCCCGACAGGGCGGCACAGATACGCAGTATTTT. The variable domain in full, completed from reference TRBV7-6 and TRBJ2-3, reads GAGVSQSPRYKVTKRGQDVALRCDPISGHVSLYWYRQALGQGPEFLTYFNYEAQQDKSGLPNDRFSAERPEGSISTLTIQRTEQRDSAMYRCASSSRQGGTDTQYFGPGTRLTVL.